This T cell receptor (beta chain) came from a study of long-term antiretroviral therapy in people with HIV. Points from the study as a whole: ART was followed by higher diversity that remained below transplant donor controls.

About this clone: Its specificity is not known.

The immunoSEQ assay was v3.0, run at survey level. Here immunoSEQ multiplex PCR was the method, and the copy in TCRdb shows in-frame clones only, minus some. Of 28,000 or so clones listed, around 89% were seen once; the top ten hold about 4%. The sample in question was unsorted PBMCs, obtained 0.5 years after starting antiretroviral therapy. The TCR comes from a woman under 30 with HIV.

The CDR3: CASSFSSGISDTQYF. The CDR3 region has the DNA TGTGCCAGCAGCTTCTCTAGCGGGATTTCAGATACGCAGTATTTT. This sequence joins TRBV5-5 and TRBJ2-3; 9 bases align to TRBD2. Germline-derived CDR1 and CDR2 are SGHKS and YYEKEE (reference sequence). The CDR3 spans 15 residues. V shed 2 bases, J shed 4 bases, and the junction held 5 bases outside the gene matches.